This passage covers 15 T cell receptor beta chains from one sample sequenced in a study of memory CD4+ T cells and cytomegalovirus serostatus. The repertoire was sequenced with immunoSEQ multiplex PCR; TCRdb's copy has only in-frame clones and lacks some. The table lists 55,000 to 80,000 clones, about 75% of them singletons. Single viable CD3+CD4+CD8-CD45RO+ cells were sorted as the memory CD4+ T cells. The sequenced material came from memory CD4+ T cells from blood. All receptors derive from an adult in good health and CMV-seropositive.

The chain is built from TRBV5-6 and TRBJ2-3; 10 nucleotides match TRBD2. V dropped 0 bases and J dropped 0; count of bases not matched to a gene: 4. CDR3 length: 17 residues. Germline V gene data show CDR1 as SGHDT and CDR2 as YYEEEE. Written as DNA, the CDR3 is TGTGCCAGCAGCTTGGAACTAGCGGGGCCCAGCACAGATACGCAGTATTTT. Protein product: CASSLELAGPSTDTQYF.

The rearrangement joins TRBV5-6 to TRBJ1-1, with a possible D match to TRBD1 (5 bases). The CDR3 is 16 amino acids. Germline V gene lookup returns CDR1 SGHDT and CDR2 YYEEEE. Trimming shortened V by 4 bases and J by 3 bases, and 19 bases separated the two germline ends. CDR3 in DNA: TGTGCCAGCAGCCCCAGAGACACAGGAGGGTACACTGAAGCTTTCTTT. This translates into CASSPRDTGGYTEAFF.

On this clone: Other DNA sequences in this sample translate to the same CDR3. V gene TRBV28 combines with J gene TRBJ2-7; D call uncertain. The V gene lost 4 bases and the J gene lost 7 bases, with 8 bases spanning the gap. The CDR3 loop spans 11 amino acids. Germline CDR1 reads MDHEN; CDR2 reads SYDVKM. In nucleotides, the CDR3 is TGTGCCAGCAGTTCCGCAGTAGAGCAGTACTTC. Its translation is CASSSAVEQYF.

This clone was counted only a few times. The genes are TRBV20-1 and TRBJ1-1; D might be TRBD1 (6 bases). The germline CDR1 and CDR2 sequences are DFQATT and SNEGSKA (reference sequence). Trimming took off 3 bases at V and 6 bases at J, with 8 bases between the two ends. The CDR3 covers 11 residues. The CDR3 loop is CSARWGPEAFF. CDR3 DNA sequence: TGCAGTGCTAGGTGGGGGCCTGAAGCTTTCTTT.

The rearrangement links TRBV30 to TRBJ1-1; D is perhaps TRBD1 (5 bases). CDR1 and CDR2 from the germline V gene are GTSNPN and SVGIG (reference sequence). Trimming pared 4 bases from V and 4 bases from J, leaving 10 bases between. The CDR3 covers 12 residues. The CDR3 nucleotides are TGTGCCTGGAAGAGGCAGGGCACTGAAGCTTTCTTT. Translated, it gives CAWKRQGTEAFF. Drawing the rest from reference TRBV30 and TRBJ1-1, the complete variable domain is SQTIHQWPATLVQPVGSPLSLECTVEGTSNPNLYWYRQAAGRGLQLLFYSVGIGQISSEVPQNLSASRPQDRQFILSSKKLLLSDSGFYLCAWKRQGTEAFFGQGTRLTVV.

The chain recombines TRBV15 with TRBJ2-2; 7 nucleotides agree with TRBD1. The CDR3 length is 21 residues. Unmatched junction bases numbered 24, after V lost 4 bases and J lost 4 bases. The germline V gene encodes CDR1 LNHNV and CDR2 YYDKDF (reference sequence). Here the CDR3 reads CATSTGGRTITEGTRTGELFF. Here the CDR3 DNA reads TGTGCCACCAGCACAGGGGGAAGGACAATTACTGAGGGAACACGCACCGGGGAGCTGTTTTTT.

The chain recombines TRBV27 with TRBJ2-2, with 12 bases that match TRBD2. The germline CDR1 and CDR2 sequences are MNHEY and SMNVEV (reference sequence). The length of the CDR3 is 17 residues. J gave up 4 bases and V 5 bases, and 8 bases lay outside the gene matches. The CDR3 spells CASSLQTSGSTTGELFF. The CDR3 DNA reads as TGTGCCAGCAGTCTCCAGACTAGCGGGAGTACCACCGGGGAGCTGTTTTTT.

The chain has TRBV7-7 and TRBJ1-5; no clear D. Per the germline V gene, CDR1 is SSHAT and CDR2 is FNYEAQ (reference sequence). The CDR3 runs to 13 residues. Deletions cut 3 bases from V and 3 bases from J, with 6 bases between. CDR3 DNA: TGTGCCAGCAGCTTGGGCCCCAATCAGCCCCAGCATTTT. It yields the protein CASSLGPNQPQHF.

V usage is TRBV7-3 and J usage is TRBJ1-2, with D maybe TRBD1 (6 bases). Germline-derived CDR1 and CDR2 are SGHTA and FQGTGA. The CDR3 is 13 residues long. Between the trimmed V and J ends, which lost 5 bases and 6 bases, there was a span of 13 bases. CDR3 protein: CASSARGGDGYTF. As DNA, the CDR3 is TGTGCCAGCAGCGCCAGGGGTGGGGATGGCTACACCTTC.

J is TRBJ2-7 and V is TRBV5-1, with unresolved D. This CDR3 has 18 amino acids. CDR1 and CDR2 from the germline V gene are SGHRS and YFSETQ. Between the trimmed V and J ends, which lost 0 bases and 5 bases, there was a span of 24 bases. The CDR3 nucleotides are TGCGCCAGCAGCTTGGGGTTTGTACTACAGACCCCTCGCCACGAGCAGTACTTC. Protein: CASSLGFVLQTPRHEQYF.

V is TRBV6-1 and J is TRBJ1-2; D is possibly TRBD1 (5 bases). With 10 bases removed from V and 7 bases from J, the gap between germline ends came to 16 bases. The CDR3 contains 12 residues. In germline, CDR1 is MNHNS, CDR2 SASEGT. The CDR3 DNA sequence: TGTGCCATCAACCGGGGGTATGGTGGCTACACCTTC. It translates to CAINRGYGGYTF.

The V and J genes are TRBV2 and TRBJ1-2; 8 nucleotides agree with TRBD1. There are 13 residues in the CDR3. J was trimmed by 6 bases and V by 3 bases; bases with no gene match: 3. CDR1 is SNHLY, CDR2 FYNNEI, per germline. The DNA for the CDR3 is TGTGCCAGCAGTGATACAGGGGGGGATGGCTACACCTTC. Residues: CASSDTGGDGYTF.

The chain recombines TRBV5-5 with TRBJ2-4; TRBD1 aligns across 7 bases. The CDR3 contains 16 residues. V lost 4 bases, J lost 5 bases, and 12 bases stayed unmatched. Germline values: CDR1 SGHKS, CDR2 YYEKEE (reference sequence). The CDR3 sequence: CASSPAPTGTENIQYF. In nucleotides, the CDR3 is TGTGCCAGCAGCCCGGCCCCAACCGGGACAGAAAACATTCAGTACTTC.

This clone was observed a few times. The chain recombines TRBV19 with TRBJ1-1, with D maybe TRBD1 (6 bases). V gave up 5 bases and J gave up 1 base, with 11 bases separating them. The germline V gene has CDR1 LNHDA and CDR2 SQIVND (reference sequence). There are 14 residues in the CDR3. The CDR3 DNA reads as TGTGCCAGTAGTGGGGGGCCCCAGAACACTGAAGCTTTCTTT. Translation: CASSGGPQNTEAFF.

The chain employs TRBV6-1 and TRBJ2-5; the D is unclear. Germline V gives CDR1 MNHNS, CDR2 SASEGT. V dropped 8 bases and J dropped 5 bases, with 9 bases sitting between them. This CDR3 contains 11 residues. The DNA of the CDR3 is TGTGCCAGCTCCCCTCGCGAGACCCAGTACTTC. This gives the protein CASSPRETQYF.